This T cell receptor beta chain came from a study of T cells after yellow fever vaccination. Study as a whole: Libraries from low-cell-number fractions were prepared with the SMART-Seq v4 Ultra Low Input RNA kit. Points from the study as a whole: High-abundance clonotypes from the bulk population could contaminate FACS-sorted repertoires. Overall, a small share of clonotypes was seen in both CD4 and CD8 compartments. Post-booster samples contained most primary-vaccination clones (approximately 96% CD4, about 90% CD8).

Trimming shortened V by 10 bases and J by 0 bases, and 13 bases separated the two germline ends. The germline V gene encodes CDR1 MNHEY and CDR2 SVGEGT. The CDR3 sequence is 15 residues long. Concerning this clonotype: Antigen: not known.

TCRdb analysed the 5' RACE reads with MiXCR anew, one entry per CDR3 protein. Of a few hundred thousand distinct CDR3 sequences listed, about 5.2% were seen once; the top ten hold 2.5% to 4%. This rearrangement joins TRBV6-2 or TRBV6-3 to TRBJ2-6; D gene uncertain. This clonotype was sampled from a man between 18 and 35 years old who received the YFV17D yellow fever vaccine. Sample: CD4+ T cells sorted from PBMCs, taken on the day of the yellow fever booster vaccination. CDR3 nucleotides: TGTGCCATAAGGACGGGCAACTCTGGGGCCAACGTCCTGACTTTC. Translating gives CAIRTGNSGANVLTF.